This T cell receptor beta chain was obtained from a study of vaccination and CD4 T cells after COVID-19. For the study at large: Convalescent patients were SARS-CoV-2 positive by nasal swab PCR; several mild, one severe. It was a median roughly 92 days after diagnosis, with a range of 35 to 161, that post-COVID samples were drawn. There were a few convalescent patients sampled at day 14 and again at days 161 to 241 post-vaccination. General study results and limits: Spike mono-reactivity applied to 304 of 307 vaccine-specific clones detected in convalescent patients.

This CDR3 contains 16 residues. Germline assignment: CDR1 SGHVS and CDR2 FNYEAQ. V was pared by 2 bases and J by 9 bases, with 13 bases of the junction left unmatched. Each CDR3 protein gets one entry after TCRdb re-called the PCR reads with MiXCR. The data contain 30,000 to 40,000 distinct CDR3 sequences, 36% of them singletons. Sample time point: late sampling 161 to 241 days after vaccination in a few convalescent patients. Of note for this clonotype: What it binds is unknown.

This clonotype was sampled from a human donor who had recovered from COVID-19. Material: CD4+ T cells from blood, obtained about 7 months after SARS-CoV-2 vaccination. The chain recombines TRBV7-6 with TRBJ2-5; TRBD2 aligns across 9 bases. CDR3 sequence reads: CASSLKAGGQGSAQYF. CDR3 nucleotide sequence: TGTGCCAGCAGCTTAAAGGCGGGAGGGCAGGGAAGTGCCCAGTACTTC.